This TCR beta chain was obtained from a study of blood T cell repertoires in COVID-19. Sequencing was performed with immunoSEQ multiplex PCR; in TCRdb, only in-frame clones are kept and a portion is missing. Altogether roughly 160,000 clones are present, more than 75% being singletons, with the ten largest covering roughly 5%. Germline V gene data show CDR1 as MNHEY and CDR2 as SMNVEV (reference sequence). J was trimmed by 6 bases and V by 0 bases; bases with no gene match: 4. The CDR3 runs to 17 residues. The sample consisted of peripheral blood. The TCR sequence derives from a woman aged 45-65 years with COVID-19, enrolled during active disease. The genes are TRBV27 and TRBJ2-3, with 15 bases that match TRBD2. CDR3 in amino acids: CASSLSKGLAGGDTQYF. In DNA form, the CDR3 reads TGTGCCAGCAGTTTATCGAAGGGACTAGCGGGGGGTGATACGCAGTATTTT.